This T cell receptor beta chain was identified during a study of cytomegalovirus exposure and HLA in healthy donors. PCR used 60 Vbeta primers and 13 Jbeta primers. Assay: immunoSEQ multiplex PCR; the TCRdb copy retains only in-frame clones and omits some. Among about 160,000 clones listed, just under 65% were seen once. Trimming at V came to 7 bases and at J to 5 bases, leaving 18 bases not matched to a gene. The CDR3 consists of 17 residues. In germline, CDR1 is SQVTM, CDR2 ANQGSEA. This TCR derives from a woman aged 60 to 75 in good health and CMV-seropositive. The rearrangement uses TRBV29-1 and TRBJ1-5; TRBD1 agrees at 9 bases. Input material: PBMCs. The CDR3 is CSAMTPGQGPVDQPQHF. The CDR3 bases are TGCAGCGCAATGACGCCGGGACAGGGTCCGGTGGATCAGCCCCAGCATTTT.